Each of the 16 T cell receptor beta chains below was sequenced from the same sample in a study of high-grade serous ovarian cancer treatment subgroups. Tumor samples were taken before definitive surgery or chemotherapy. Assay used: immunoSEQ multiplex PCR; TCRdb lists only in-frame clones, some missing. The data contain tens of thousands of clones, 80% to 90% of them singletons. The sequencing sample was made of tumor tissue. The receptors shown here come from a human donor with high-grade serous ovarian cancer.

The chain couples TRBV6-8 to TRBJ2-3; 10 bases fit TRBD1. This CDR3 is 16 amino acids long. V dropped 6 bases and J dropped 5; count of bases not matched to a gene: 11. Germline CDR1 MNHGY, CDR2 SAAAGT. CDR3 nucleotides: TGTGCCAGCAGGGACTGGGACAGGGGACCACGAGATACGCAGTATTTT. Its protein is CASRDWDRGPRDTQYF.

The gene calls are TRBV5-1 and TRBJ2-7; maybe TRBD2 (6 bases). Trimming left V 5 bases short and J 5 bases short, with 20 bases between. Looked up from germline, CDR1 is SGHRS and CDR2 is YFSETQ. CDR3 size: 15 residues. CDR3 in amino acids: CASRLTPGEENEQYF. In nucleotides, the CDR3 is TGCGCCAGCAGACTAACGCCGGGAGAAGAAAACGAGCAGTACTTC. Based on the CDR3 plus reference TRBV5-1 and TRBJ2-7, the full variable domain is KAGVTQTPRYLIKTRGQQVTLSCSPISGHRSVSWYQQTPGQGLQFLFEYFSETQRNKGNFPGRFSGRQFSNSRSEMNVSTLELGDSALYLCASRLTPGEENEQYFGPGTRLTVT.

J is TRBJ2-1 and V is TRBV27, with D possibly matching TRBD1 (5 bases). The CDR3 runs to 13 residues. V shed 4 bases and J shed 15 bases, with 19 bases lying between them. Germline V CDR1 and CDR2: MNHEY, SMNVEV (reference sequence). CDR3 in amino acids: CASSSTDRYPWFF. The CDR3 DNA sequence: TGTGCCAGCAGTTCTACCGACAGATATCCGTGGTTCTTC.

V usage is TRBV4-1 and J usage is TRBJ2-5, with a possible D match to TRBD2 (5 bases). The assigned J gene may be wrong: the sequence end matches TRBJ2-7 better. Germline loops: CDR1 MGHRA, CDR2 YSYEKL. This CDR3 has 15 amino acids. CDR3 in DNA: TGCGCCAGCAGCCTGCGTTGGCGGGTGATCGACGAGCAGTACTTC. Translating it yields CASSLRWRVIDEQYF.

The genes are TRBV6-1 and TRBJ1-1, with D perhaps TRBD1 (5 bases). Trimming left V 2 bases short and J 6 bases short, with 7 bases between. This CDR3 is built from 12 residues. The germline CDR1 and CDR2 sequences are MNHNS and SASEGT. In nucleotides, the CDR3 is TGTGCCAGCAGTGAACCAGGGTCTGAAGCTTTCTTT. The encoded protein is CASSEPGSEAFF.

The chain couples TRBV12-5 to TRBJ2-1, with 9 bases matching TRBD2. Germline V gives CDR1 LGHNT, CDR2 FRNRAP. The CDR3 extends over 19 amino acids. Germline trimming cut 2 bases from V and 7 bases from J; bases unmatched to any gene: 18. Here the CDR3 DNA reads TGTGCTAGTGGTTTGTATCAAGTGGGGATAGCGGGAGTCAAAAATGAGCAGTTCTTC. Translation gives CASGLYQVGIAGVKNEQFF.

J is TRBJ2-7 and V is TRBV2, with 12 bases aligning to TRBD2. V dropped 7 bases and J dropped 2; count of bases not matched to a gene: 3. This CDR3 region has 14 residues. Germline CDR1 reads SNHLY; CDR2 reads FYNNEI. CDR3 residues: CASTRTSGTYEQYF. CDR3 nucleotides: TGTGCCAGCACCCGGACTAGCGGGACCTACGAGCAGTACTTC.

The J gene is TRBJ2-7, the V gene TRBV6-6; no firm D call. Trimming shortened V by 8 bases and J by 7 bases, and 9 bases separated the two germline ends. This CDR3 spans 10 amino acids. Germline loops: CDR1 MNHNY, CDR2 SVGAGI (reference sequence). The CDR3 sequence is CASGSREQYF. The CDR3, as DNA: TGTGCCAGCGGGTCTAGGGAGCAGTACTTC.

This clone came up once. This chain's CDR3 is CASSLRNTEAFF. The CDR3, as DNA: TGTGCCAGCAGCCTAAGGAACACTGAAGCTTTCTTT. This chain connects TRBV28 to TRBJ1-1; D gene uncertain. The length of the CDR3 is 12 residues. CDR1 and CDR2 (germline): MDHEN, SYDVKM. Trimming took off 6 bases at V and 1 base at J, with 6 bases between the two ends. Full variable domain (rest looked up from reference TRBV28 and TRBJ1-1): DVKVTQSSRYLVKRTGEKVFLECVQDMDHENMFWYRQDPGLGLRLIYFSYDVKMKEKGDIPEGYSVSREKKERFSLILESASTNQTSMYLCASSLRNTEAFFGQGTRLTVV.

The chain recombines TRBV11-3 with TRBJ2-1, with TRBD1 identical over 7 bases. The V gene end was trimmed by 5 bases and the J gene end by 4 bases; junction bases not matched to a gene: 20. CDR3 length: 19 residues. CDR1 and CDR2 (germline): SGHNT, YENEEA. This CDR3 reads CASSLKRTRTRDSYNEQFF. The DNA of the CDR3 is TGTGCCAGCAGCCTCAAACGGACTCGAACCCGGGACAGTTACAATGAGCAGTTCTTC.

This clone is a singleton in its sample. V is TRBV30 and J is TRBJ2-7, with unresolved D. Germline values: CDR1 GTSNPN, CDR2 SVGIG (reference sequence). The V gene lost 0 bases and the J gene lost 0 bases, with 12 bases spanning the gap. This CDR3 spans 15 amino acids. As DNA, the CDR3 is TGTGCCTGGAGTGTACTTGGCCTCAGCTCCTACGAGCAGTACTTC. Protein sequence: CAWSVLGLSSYEQYF.

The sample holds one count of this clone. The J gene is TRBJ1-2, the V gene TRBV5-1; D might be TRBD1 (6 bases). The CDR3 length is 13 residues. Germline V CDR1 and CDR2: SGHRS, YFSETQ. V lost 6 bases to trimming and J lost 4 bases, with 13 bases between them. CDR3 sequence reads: CASTEQGIYGYTF. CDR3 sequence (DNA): TGCGCCAGCACGGAACAGGGAATCTATGGCTACACCTTC. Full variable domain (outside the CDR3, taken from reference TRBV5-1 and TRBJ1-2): KAGVTQTPRYLIKTRGQQVTLSCSPISGHRSVSWYQQTPGQGLQFLFEYFSETQRNKGNFPGRFSGRQFSNSRSEMNVSTLELGDSALYLCASTEQGIYGYTFGSGTRLTVV.

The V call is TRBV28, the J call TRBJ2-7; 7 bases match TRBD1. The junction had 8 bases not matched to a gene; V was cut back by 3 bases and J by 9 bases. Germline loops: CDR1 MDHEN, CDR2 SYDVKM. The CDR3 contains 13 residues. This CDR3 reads CASSFPPGQVQYF. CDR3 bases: TGTGCCAGCAGTTTTCCCCCCGGACAGGTGCAGTACTTC. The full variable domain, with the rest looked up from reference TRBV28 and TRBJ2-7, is DVKVTQSSRYLVKRTGEKVFLECVQDMDHENMFWYRQDPGLGLRLIYFSYDVKMKEKGDIPEGYSVSREKKERFSLILESASTNQTSMYLCASSFPPGQVQYFGPGTRLTVT.

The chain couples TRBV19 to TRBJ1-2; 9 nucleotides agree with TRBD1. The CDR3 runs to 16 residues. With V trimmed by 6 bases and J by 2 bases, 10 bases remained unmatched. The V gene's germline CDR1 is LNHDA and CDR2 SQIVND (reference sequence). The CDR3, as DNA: TGTGCCAGTAGAGCTATCAACAGGGGGCGCAACTATGGCTACACCTTC. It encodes CASRAINRGRNYGYTF.

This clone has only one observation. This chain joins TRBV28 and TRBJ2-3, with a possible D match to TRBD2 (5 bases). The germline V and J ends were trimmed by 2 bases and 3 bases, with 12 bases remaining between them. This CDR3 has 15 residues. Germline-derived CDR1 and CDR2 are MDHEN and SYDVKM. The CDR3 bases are TGTGCCAGCAGTTTAAGCGGAATAGCGACAGATACGCAGTATTTT. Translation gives CASSLSGIATDTQYF.

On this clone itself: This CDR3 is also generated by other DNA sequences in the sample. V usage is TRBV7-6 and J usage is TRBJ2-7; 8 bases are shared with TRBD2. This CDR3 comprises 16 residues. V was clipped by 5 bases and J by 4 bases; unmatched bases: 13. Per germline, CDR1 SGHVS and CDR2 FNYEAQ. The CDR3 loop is CASSELSGGLGYEQYF. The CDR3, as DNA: TGTGCCAGCAGCGAACTCAGCGGGGGACTAGGATACGAGCAGTACTTC.